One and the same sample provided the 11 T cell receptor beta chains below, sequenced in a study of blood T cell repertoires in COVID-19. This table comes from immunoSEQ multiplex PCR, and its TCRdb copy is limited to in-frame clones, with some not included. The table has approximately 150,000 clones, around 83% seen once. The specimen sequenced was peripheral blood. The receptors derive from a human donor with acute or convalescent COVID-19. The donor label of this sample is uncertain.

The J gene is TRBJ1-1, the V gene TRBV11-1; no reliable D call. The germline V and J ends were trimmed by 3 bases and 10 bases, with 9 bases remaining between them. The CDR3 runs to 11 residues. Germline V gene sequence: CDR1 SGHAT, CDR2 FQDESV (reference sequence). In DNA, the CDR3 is TGTGCCAGCAGCTTTTGGGGAGGAGCTTTCTTT. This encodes CASSFWGGAFF.

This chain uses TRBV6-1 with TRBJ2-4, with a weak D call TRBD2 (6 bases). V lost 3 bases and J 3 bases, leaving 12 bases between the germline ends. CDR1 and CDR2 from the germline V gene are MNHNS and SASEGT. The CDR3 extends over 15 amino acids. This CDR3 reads CASSESRLGKNIQYF. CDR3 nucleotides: TGTGCCAGCAGTGAGTCGAGACTAGGCAAAAACATTCAGTACTTC.

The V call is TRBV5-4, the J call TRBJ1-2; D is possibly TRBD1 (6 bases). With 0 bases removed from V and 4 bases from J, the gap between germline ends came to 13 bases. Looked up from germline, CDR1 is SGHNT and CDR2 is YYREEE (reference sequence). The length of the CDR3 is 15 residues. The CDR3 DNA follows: TGTGCCAGCAGCTTGGGGGGGCTAAGCCTCTATGGCTACACCTTC. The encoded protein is CASSLGGLSLYGYTF.

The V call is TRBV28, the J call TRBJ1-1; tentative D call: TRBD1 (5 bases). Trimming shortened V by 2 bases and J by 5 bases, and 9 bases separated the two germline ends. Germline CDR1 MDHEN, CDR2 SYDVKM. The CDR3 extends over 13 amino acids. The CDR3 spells CASSLAGVTEAFF. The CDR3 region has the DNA TGTGCCAGCAGTTTAGCGGGGGTAACTGAAGCTTTCTTT.

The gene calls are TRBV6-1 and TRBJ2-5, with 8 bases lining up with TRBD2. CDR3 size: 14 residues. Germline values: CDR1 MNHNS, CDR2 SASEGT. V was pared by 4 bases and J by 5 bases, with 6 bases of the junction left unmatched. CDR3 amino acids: CASSGAGVRETQYF. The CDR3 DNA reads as TGTGCCAGCAGTGGAGCGGGAGTACGGGAGACCCAGTACTTC.

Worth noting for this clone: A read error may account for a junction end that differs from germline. As DNA, the CDR3 is TGTGCCAGCAGCCAAGATGGGAACCCGGGACACCCTATTTTT. It encodes CASSQDGNPGHPIF. The genes are TRBV3-1 (or the pseudogene TRBV3-2) and TRBJ1-4, with D perhaps TRBD1 (6 bases). Germline assignment: CDR1 LGHDT and CDR2 YNNKEL (reference sequence). This CDR3 spans 14 amino acids.

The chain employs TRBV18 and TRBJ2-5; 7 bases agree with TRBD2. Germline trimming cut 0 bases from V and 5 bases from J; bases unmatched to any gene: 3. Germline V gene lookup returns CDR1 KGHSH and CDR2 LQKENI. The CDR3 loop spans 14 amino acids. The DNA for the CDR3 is TGTGCCAGCTCACCACCGACCGGGGGGGAGACCCAGTACTTC. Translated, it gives CASSPPTGGETQYF.

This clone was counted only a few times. The CDR3 nucleotides are TGTGCCAGCAGTTACGACAGGGACTATGGCTACACCTTC. This gives the protein CASSYDRDYGYTF. The chain links TRBV6-2 or TRBV6-3 to TRBJ1-2; 7 positions match TRBD1. Looked up from germline, CDR1 is MNHEY and CDR2 is SVGEGT. After removal of 2 bases from V and 3 bases from J, the junction contained 0 bases not matched to a gene. The CDR3 is 13 residues long.

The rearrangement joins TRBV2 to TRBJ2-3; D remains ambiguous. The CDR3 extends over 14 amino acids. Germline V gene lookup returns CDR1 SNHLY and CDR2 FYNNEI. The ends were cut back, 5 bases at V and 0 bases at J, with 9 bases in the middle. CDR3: CASSMRSSTDTQYF. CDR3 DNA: TGTGCCAGCAGTATGCGGTCTAGCACAGATACGCAGTATTTT.

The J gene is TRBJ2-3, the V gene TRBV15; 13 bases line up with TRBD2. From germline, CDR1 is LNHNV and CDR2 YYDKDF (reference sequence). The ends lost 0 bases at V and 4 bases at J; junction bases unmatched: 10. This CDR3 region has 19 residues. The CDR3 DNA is TGTGCCACCAGCAGAGATTTAAGCTTAGGACTAGCGGGAGCAGATACGCAGTATTTT. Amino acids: CATSRDLSLGLAGADTQYF. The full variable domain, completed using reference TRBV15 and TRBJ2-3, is DAMVIQNPRYQVTQFGKPVTLSCSQTLNHNVMYWYQQKSSQAPKLLFHYYDKDFNNEADTPDNFQSRRPNTSFCFLDIRSPGLGDTAMYLCATSRDLSLGLAGADTQYFGPGTRLTVL.

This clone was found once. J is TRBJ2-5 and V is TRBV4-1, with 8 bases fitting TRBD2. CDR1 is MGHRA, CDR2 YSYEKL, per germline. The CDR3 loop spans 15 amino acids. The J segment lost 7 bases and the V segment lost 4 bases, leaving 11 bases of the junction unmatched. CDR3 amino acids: CASSPGTRGTGTQYF. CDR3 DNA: TGCGCCAGCAGCCCCGGGACTAGGGGGACCGGGACCCAGTACTTC.